This entry describes one T cell receptor (beta chain). A second PCR of roughly 7 to 11 cycles used a sample-barcoded 5' primer and a J-beta primer mix. Each cDNA molecule, via a template-switch adaptor with 12 random nucleotides, was tagged. A single record per CDR3 protein comes from TCRdb applying MiXCR to the 5' RACE reads. The data contain hundreds of thousands of distinct CDR3 sequences, around 50% of them singletons. Researchers isolated at least 6.5 million PBMCs per sample. Extractions gave at least 5.5 micrograms of total RNA per sample. The length of the CDR3 is 13 residues. CDR1 and CDR2 (germline): ENHRY, SYGVKD. Between the trimmed V and J ends, which lost 8 bases and 3 bases, there was a span of 14 bases. The sample belongs to a study of blood T cells in healthy people across ages.

The source of this sequence is a woman aged 80 or older in good health. The chain uses TRBV10-3 and TRBJ2-7, with D possibly being TRBD1 or TRBD2 (5 bases each). Sequences were obtained from blood. CDR3 in DNA: TGTGCCATCGGGGAGTACCAGGGCTACGAGCAGTACTTC. Amino acids: CAIGEYQGYEQYF.